The present entry profiles one T cell receptor (beta chain) with its context. The antigen is unknown. There were likely unrecorded immune exposures, though donors were nominally healthy when sampled. These data belong to a study of cytomegalovirus exposure and HLA in healthy donors. Whole-study findings and limits: In presence/absence analyses, roughly uniform sequencing depth across donors was assumed.

The PCR had 60 Vbeta and 13 Jbeta primers. The repertoire was sequenced with immunoSEQ multiplex PCR; TCRdb's copy has only in-frame clones and lacks some. The table lists roughly 120,000 clones, about 80% of them singletons, with roughly 31% in the top ten. Germline CDR1 and CDR2: SQVTM and ANQGSEA. The trim removed 4 bases at V and 2 bases at J, leaving 5 bases unmatched. The CDR3 is 14 residues long. V usage is TRBV29-1 and J usage is TRBJ1-3; 7 bases align to TRBD1. The sequence came from a man aged 60-69 years in good health and CMV-seropositive. The specimen was PBMCs. CDR3 in amino acids: CSVGTGTAGNTIYF. DNA for the CDR3: TGCAGCGTTGGGACAGGAACTGCTGGAAACACCATATATTTT.